One sample yielded the 4 T cell receptor beta chains listed below, sequenced in a study of blood T cell repertoires in COVID-19. Generated by immunoSEQ multiplex PCR, the TCRdb table keeps only in-frame clones and is missing some. The table shows over 200,000 clones, with roughly nine tenths occurring only once. Sequencing was carried out using peripheral blood. The receptors come from a man between 60 and 70 years old with COVID-19, enrolled during active disease.

The chain has TRBV7-9 and TRBJ1-3, with TRBD1 identical over 7 bases. Unmatched junction bases numbered 9, after V lost 5 bases and J lost 8 bases. This CDR3 has 14 residues. Germline lookup yields CDR1 SEHNR and CDR2 FQNEAQ (reference sequence). DNA of the CDR3: TGTGCCAGCAGCCCTACAGGGGCAAAGCACACCATATATTTT. It specifies CASSPTGAKHTIYF.

The chain links TRBV2 to TRBJ2-7, with D perhaps matching TRBD2 (6 bases). Trimming shortened V by 7 bases and J by 7 bases, and 17 bases separated the two germline ends. CDR3 length equals 13 residues. Germline-derived CDR1 and CDR2 are SNHLY and FYNNEI. CDR3: CASTHRDSSEQYF. The CDR3 DNA reads TGTGCCAGCACCCATAGGGACTCCTCGGAGCAGTACTTC.

This chain joins TRBV18 and TRBJ1-6; a possible D gene is TRBD1 (6 bases). The CDR3 is 15 residues long. Between the trimmed V and J ends, which lost 5 bases and 13 bases, there was a span of 21 bases. CDR1 is KGHSH, CDR2 LQKENI, per germline. The CDR3 region has the DNA TGTGCCAGCTCATCGGATGGACAGTCGACTGTTCCCCTCCACTTT. Its protein is CASSSDGQSTVPLHF.

The rearrangement links TRBV7-3 to TRBJ2-1; TRBD2 matches at 8 bases. Germline V gives CDR1 SGHTA, CDR2 FQGTGA. Trimming at V came to 5 bases and at J to 0 bases, leaving 3 bases not matched to a gene. The CDR3 contains 15 residues. DNA for the CDR3: TGTGCCAGCAGCCACGGACTAGCCTCCTACAATGAGCAGTTCTTC. Amino acids: CASSHGLASYNEQFF.